Listed below are T cell receptor beta chains from one sample, sequenced in a study of identical twins. Using its own MiXCR run on the 5' RACE reads, TCRdb lists one record per CDR3 protein. The sample includes hundreds of thousands of distinct CDR3 sequences, 9% to 15% of them seen just once. The sample also formed part of further work on yellow fever vaccine responses in identical twins.

The specimen sequenced was PBMCs. The origin of the receptors is a woman aged 18-29 years in good health. Each CDR3 is given with its conserved first and last residue. Fields, in order: J gene, D gene, V gene, CDR3 protein. A D gene is named only where the DNA matches it firmly.

>TRBJ1-6|NA|TRBV27
CATAEKPDTGRYSPLHF
>TRBJ2-1|TRBD2|TRBV12-3/TRBV12-4
CASSLRRLAGENEQFF
>TRBJ1-4|NA|TRBV5-1
CASSYRGFLATNEKLFF
>TRBJ2-1|TRBD2|TRBV6-5
CASSYNGLVRNNEQFF
>TRBJ2-1|TRBD2|TRBV2
CASRALAGGNNEQFF
>TRBJ2-5|TRBD2|TRBV7-9
CASGTWTSGGEETQYF
>TRBJ2-7|NA|TRBV12-3/TRBV12-4
CASSLGPGGISYEQYF
>TRBJ2-2|NA|TRBV28
CASNSPPPNTGELFF
>TRBJ2-1|NA|TRBV20-1
CSASPSGPYNEQFF
>TRBJ2-2|NA|TRBV11-3
CASSFVATGELFF
>TRBJ2-2|NA|TRBV5-1
CASSLVGSDTGELFF
>TRBJ2-1|NA|TRBV6-1
CASGKGQGPNEQFF
>TRBJ2-3|TRBD1|TRBV7-9
CASSLTGGRDTQYF
>TRBJ2-3|NA|TRBV9
CASSVEGRGGGTFTDTQYF
>TRBJ2-4|TRBD2|TRBV10-2
CASGTSGGPQRSKNIQYF
>TRBJ2-3|NA|TRBV7-9
CASSLAGIVPDTQYF
>TRBJ1-2|TRBD1|TRBV6-5
CASSYGTGKLCTF
>TRBJ2-3|NA|TRBV7-9
CASRAGGQNTDTQYF
>TRBJ2-6|NA|TRBV7-9
CASSFESGEGANVLTF
>TRBJ1-6|NA|TRBV5-8
CASSLVDSGNSPLHF
>TRBJ2-5|TRBD2|TRBV27
CASSPETSGIQETQYF
>TRBJ2-5|NA|TRBV10-3
CAISEVDKARETQYF
>TRBJ1-1|NA|TRBV5-1
CASSLDDRYGGEAFF
>TRBJ2-2|TRBD2|TRBV5-1
CASSSVGLANTGELFF
>TRBJ2-1|TRBD2|TRBV5-5
CASSPRTSGRLNEQFF
>TRBJ2-3|NA|TRBV6-1
CASSEGLGFTDTQYF
>TRBJ2-2|TRBD1|TRBV4-1
CASSYPTGFEYTGELFF